The 14 T cell receptor beta chains reported below all come from one sample, sequenced in a study of low-dose radiotherapy and immunotherapy resistance in tumors (dated by TCRdb to the early 2020s). The run used an Illumina HiSeq 2500. Superscript III and a set of TRAV- and TRBV-specific primers were used to synthesize first-strand cDNA, so that both TCRalpha and TCRbeta chains were covered. TCRs were amplified with Phusion for about 21 PCR cycles, with a constant-region primer paired with the adapter attached to the V primers. The public reads were reprocessed in TCRdb via fastp at Q25 and MiXCR, keeping in-frame beta chains. Each CDR3 protein appears once, grouped with its most common genes and DNA. The sample records 100,000 or so distinct CDR3 sequences, around 20% of which are singletons. The top ten clonotypes cover roughly 4.3% of the sample. The time point label here, explained by the study, means: after trial treatment. What this sample's treatment or condition label stands for: LDRT plus nivolumab, ipilimumab, low-dose cyclophosphamide and aspirin (RACIN trial).

The source material was PBMCs, sampled after low-dose radiotherapy plus immunotherapy. These TCRs come from a male donor with prostate cancer.

This clonotype was counted ten times or more. The genes are TRBV2 and TRBJ2-5; 7 bases are a match to TRBD2. Unmatched junction bases numbered 15, after V lost 9 bases and J lost 2 bases. The length of the CDR3 is 16 residues. CDR1 SNHLY and CDR2 FYNNEI come from the germline V gene. In DNA, the CDR3 is TGTGCCAGTGAAAGCTGGAGCGGGGAAATTCAAGAGACCCAGTACTTC. It encodes CASESWSGEIQETQYF.

This clonotype was picked up many times. This chain joins TRBV19 and TRBJ2-1; D is undetermined. V lost 4 bases and J lost 7, with 20 bases in between. Germline values: CDR1 LNHDA, CDR2 SQIVND (reference sequence). This CDR3 region has 16 residues. The DNA for the CDR3 is TGTGCCAGTAGTACCCTCCGAGCCCTTTACCCTAATGAGCAGTTCTTC. Its translation: CASSTLRALYPNEQFF.

The rearrangement joins TRBV28 to TRBJ2-1; 9 bases agree with TRBD2. The CDR3 covers 17 residues. Germline lookup yields CDR1 MDHEN and CDR2 SYDVKM. Trimming took 3 bases from V and 8 from J; bases not matched to a gene: 14. The chain's CDR3 is CASSLVGVGLANDEQFF. In nucleotides, the CDR3 is TGTGCCAGCAGTTTGGTCGGGGTAGGACTAGCGAACGATGAGCAGTTCTTC. The full variable domain, rest sourced from reference TRBV28 and TRBJ2-1, is DVKVTQSSRYLVKRTGEKVFLECVQDMDHENMFWYRQDPGLGLRLIYFSYDVKMKEKGDIPEGYSVSREKKERFSLILESASTNQTSMYLCASSLVGVGLANDEQFFGPGTRLTVL.

Many counts were recorded for this clonotype. The chain has TRBV3-1 and TRBJ1-1, with TRBD1 as a possible D gene (6 bases). V was shortened by 2 bases and J by 4 bases, with 11 bases between the two germline ends. The CDR3 consists of 14 residues. The germline V gene has CDR1 LGHDT and CDR2 YNNKEL (reference sequence). The CDR3 loop reads CASSQYTGSTEAFF. The CDR3 nucleotides are TGTGCCAGCAGCCAATACACAGGGTCCACTGAAGCTTTCTTT.

This clonotype was seen at least ten times. The V call is TRBV7-2, the J call TRBJ2-7; a possible D gene is TRBD1 (5 bases). The CDR3 is 13 residues long. Between the trimmed V and J ends, which lost 5 bases and 3 bases, there was a span of 11 bases. CDR1 SGHTA and CDR2 FQGNSA come from the germline V gene. The CDR3 bases are TGTGCCAGCAGCGCCCAGGGTTACTACGAGCAGTACTTC. Its protein is CASSAQGYYEQYF.

This rearrangement joins TRBV5-6 to TRBJ2-5; TRBD2 is a possible D gene (5 bases). This CDR3 has 13 residues. V was cut by 3 bases and J by 1 base, with 7 bases left in between. Germline V CDR1 and CDR2: SGHDT, YYEEEE. The DNA for the CDR3 is TGTGCCAGCAGCTGGAGGACCCAAGAGACCCAGTACTTC. Translated, it gives CASSWRTQETQYF.

This clonotype has a count of ten or more. CDR3 bases: TGTGCCAGCGGAGTGGCGAACTCCTATAATTCACCCCTCCACTTT. Its protein is CASGVANSYNSPLHF. The chain carries TRBV6-2 or TRBV6-3 and TRBJ1-6; D gene unclear. This CDR3 has 15 residues. Germline V lookup: CDR1 MNHEY, CDR2 SVGEGT. Trimming removed 8 bases at V and 0 bases at J, with 11 bases between.

The CDR3 protein is CASSLTSRAGGLEFF. The CDR3 DNA reads TGTGCCAGCAGTTTGACTTCTAGGGCGGGGGGGCTTGAGTTCTTC. The chain couples TRBV28 to TRBJ2-1; 9 bases are a match to TRBD2. V lost 3 bases, J lost 14 bases, and 14 bases stayed unmatched. Looked up from germline, CDR1 is MDHEN and CDR2 is SYDVKM. The CDR3 extends over 15 amino acids.

This clonotype was observed many times. This chain connects TRBV11-2 to TRBJ2-2; 10 bases align to TRBD1. The V gene end was trimmed by 5 bases and the J gene end by 1 base; junction bases not matched to a gene: 4. The CDR3 extends over 16 amino acids. Germline CDR1 reads SGHAT; CDR2 reads FQNNGV. The DNA for the CDR3 is TGTGCCAGCAGCGGACGGACAGGGGGGAACACCGGGGAGCTGTTTTTT. This gives the protein CASSGRTGGNTGELFF. Based on the CDR3 plus reference TRBV11-2 and TRBJ2-2, the full variable domain is EAGVAQSPRYKIIEKRQSVAFWCNPISGHATLYWYQQILGQGPKLLIQFQNNGVVDDSQLPKDRFSAERLKGVDSTLKIQPAKLEDSAVYLCASSGRTGGNTGELFFGEGSRLTVL.

This clonotype was recorded many times. V and J are TRBV15 and TRBJ2-1, with D tentatively TRBD2 (6 bases). Germline V gene lookup returns CDR1 LNHNV and CDR2 YYDKDF (reference sequence). Trimming took off 0 bases at V and 6 bases at J, with 18 bases between the two ends. The CDR3 runs to 17 residues. The CDR3 protein is CATSRDRERVGGNEQFF. CDR3 nucleotides: TGTGCCACCAGCAGAGACCGGGAGCGGGTTGGTGGCAATGAGCAGTTCTTC.

The sample holds many counts of this clonotype. The chain links TRBV20-1 to TRBJ1-2; D possibly corresponds to TRBD1 (6 bases). CDR1 DFQATT and CDR2 SNEGSKA come from the germline V gene (reference sequence). Between the trimmed V and J ends, which lost 4 bases and 6 bases, there was a span of 12 bases. This CDR3 has 12 amino acids. The chain's CDR3 is CSAKGGANGYTF. CDR3 in DNA: TGCAGTGCTAAGGGGGGGGCCAATGGCTACACCTTC.

This clonotype was seen ten or more times. The CDR3 spells CASSPQGYGANVLTF. The CDR3 region has the DNA TGTGCCAGCAGTCCCCAGGGGTATGGGGCCAACGTCCTGACTTTC. The chain recombines TRBV27 with TRBJ2-6; D possibly corresponds to TRBD1 (6 bases). V dropped 5 bases and J dropped 3 bases, with 11 bases sitting between them. This CDR3 has 15 amino acids. Germline values: CDR1 MNHEY, CDR2 SMNVEV (reference sequence).

This clonotype was observed at least ten times. The chain joins TRBV4-3 to TRBJ1-1; a possible D gene is TRBD1 (6 bases). Looked up from germline, CDR1 is LGHNA and CDR2 is YSLEER. Trimming cost V 5 bases and J 6 bases, with 19 bases left between them. The CDR3 length is 15 residues. CDR3 in amino acids: CASSFRAGVRSEAFF. The CDR3 bases are TGCGCCAGCAGCTTCCGAGCAGGGGTTCGGTCTGAAGCTTTCTTT.

This clonotype has at least ten counts. The chain links TRBV5-1 to TRBJ2-5, with 11 nucleotides matching TRBD2. V lost 3 bases, J lost 3 bases, and 7 bases stayed unmatched. The CDR3 runs to 16 residues. Germline lookup yields CDR1 SGHRS and CDR2 YFSETQ. The CDR3 coding sequence is TGCGCCAGCAGCTCCAAACCGACTAGCGGGGAAGAGACCCAGTACTTC. This translates into CASSSKPTSGEETQYF.